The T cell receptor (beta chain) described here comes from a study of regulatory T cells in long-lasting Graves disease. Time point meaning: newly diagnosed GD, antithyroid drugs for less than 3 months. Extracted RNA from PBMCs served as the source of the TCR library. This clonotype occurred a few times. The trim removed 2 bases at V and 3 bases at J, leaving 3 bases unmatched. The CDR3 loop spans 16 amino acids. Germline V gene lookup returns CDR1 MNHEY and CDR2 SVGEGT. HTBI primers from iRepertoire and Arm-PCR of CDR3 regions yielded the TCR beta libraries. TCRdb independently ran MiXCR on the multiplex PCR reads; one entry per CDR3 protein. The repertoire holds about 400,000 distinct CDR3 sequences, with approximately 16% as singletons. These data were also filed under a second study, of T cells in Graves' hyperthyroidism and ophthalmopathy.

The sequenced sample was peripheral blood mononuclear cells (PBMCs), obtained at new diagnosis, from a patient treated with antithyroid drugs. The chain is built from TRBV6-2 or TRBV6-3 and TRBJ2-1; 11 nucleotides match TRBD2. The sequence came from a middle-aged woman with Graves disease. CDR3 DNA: TGTGCCAGCAGTTACCAGGGACTAGCGGACTACAATGAGCAGTTCTTC. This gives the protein CASSYQGLADYNEQFF.